This TCR beta chain was recorded in a study of shared clonotypes between healthy human individuals. Broader study findings: Shared clonotypes across all four donors exceeded non-shared ones in generation probability.

Per germline, CDR1 SGDLS and CDR2 YYNGEE. V was pared by 3 bases and J by 1 base, with 3 bases of the junction left unmatched. This CDR3 spans 14 amino acids. Only one count was recorded for this clone. What it binds is unknown. This specimen includes other DNA sequences encoding the same CDR3. The DNA input per sorted-subset replicate PCR was 150 to 200 ng, corresponding to some 30,000 T cell genomes. TCRdb's copy holds only in-frame clones and misses some; the assay was immunoSEQ multiplex PCR. Here the sample spans more than 2 million clones, 93% being singletons. CD45RO-negative, CCR7-positively selected cells formed the naive CD8 fraction, excluding terminally differentiated effector memory CD45RA+ cells.

V and J are TRBV9 and TRBJ2-5; 7 bases map to TRBD1. This sequence originates from a man aged 18-30 years in good health. Some clones in this sample may be carry-over from other donors' samples. Sequencing input: naive CD8+ T cells from PBMCs. The CDR3 nucleotides read TGTGCCAGCAGCGCGACAGGGCTCCAAGAGACCCAGTACTTC. Its translation is CASSATGLQETQYF.